Given below is one TCR beta chain in context. Antigen unknown. The data stem from a study of cytomegalovirus exposure and HLA in healthy donors. Study-wide background: The same platform was used for the 100 to 150 validation repertoires and the roughly 720 first-cohort repertoires, a later analysis reported. Study findings and constraints: Investigators reported 150 to 200 TCR beta chains as tied to cytomegalovirus. The tendency of first-cohort TCR clusters to co-occur in the 120 or so validation repertoires was the finding of a later analysis.

Libraries were prepared by immunoSEQ multiplex PCR; TCRdb keeps only in-frame clonotypes and omits some of them. The sample has 95,000 to 150,000 clones, 89% seen once. The donors were part of the validation cohort of roughly 130 subjects. That cohort was separate from the first cohort, which comprised several hundred subjects. The CDR3 runs 12 residues. J lost 8 bases, V lost 6 bases, and 5 bases had no gene match. Germline CDR1 and CDR2: MNHEY and SMNVEV (reference sequence). The sample consisted of PBMCs. This clonotype was sampled from a woman between 18 and 29 years old in good health and CMV-seronegative. The chain uses TRBV27 and TRBJ1-2, with 8 bases fitting TRBD1. CDR3 sequence reads: CASRGTGGGYTF. The DNA of the CDR3 is TGTGCCAGCAGGGGGACAGGCGGAGGCTACACCTTC.